This T cell receptor beta chain was obtained from a study of beta chain features in type 1 diabetes. This clone showed up just a few times. Its antigen remains unidentified. Notes on the study in general: In all four CD4+ subsets, TCRB CDR3 length was significantly, moderately reduced in type 1 diabetes. Equally in patients and controls, shorter templates might have been favored by PCR. Within patients, naive, central memory and Treg TCRB repertoires seemed more similar than within healthy donors.

Since all of the isolated RNA was reverse transcribed, expressed TCRB transcripts were what got sequenced. The method was immunoSEQ multiplex PCR; TCRdb's version includes in-frame clones alone and lacks a portion of them. The data show approximately 170,000 clones, about 8% seen once. Trimming took off 5 bases at V and 2 bases at J, with 7 bases between the two ends. There are 12 residues in the CDR3. Germline assignment: CDR1 SEHNR and CDR2 FQNEAQ (reference sequence). This TCR derives from a woman aged 40 to 50 with type 1 diabetes. The sequencing input was central memory CD4+ T cells from blood. The V call is TRBV7-9, the J call TRBJ2-7, with a tentative D call TRBD2 (6 bases). The CDR3 sequence: CASSREPYEQYF. Written as DNA, the CDR3 is TGTGCCAGCAGCCGGGAGCCCTACGAGCAGTACTTC.